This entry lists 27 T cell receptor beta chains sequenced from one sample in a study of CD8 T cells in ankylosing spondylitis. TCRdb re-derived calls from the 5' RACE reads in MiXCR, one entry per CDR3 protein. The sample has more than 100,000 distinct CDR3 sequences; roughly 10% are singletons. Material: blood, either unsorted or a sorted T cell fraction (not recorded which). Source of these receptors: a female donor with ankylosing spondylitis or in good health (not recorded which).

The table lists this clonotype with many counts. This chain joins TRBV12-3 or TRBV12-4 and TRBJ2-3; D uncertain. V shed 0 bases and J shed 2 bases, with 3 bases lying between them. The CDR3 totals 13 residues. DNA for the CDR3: TGTGCCAGCAGTTTAGCGCCCACAGATACGCAGTATTTT. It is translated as CASSLAPTDTQYF.

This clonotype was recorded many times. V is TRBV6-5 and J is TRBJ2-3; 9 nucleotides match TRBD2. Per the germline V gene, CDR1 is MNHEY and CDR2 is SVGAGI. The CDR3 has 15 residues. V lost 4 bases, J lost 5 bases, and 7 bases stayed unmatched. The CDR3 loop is CASSSLAGPRDTQYF. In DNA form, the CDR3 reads TGTGCCAGCAGTTCGCTAGCGGGGCCAAGAGATACGCAGTATTTT.

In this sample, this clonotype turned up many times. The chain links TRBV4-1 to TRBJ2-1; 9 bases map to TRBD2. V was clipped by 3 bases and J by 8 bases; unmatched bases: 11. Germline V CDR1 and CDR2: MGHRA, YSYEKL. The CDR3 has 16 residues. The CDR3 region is CASSQKAKGLADEQFF. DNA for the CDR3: TGCGCCAGCAGCCAGAAAGCCAAGGGACTAGCCGATGAGCAGTTCTTC.

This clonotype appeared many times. The CDR3, as DNA: TGCAGTGCTAGTCATCAAAGCGGCGCAATCACAGATACGCAGTATTTT. It encodes CSASHQSGAITDTQYF. The chain joins TRBV20-1 to TRBJ2-3; a possible D gene is TRBD2 (5 bases). Trimming shortened V by 3 bases and J by 2 bases, and 18 bases separated the two germline ends. The V gene's germline CDR1 is DFQATT and CDR2 SNEGSKA (reference sequence). The CDR3 contains 16 residues.

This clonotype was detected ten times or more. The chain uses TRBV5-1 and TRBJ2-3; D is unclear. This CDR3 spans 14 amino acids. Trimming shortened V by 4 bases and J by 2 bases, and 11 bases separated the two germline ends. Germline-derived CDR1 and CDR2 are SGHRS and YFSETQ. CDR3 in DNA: TGCGCCAGCAGCCCGATGGACCACACAGATACGCAGTATTTT. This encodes CASSPMDHTDTQYF.

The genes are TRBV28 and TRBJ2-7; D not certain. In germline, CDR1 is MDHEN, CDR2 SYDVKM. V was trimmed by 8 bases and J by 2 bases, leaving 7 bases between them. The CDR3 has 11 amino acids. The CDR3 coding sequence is TGTGCCAGCGTTAGCACCTACGAGCAGTACTTC. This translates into CASVSTYEQYF.

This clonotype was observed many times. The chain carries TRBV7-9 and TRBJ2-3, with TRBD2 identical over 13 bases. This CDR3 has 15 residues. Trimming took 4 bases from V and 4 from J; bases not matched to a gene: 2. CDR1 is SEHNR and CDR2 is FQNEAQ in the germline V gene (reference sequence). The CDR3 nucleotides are TGTGCCAGCAGCTCCGGGACTAGCGGGGCAGATACGCAGTATTTT. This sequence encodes CASSSGTSGADTQYF.

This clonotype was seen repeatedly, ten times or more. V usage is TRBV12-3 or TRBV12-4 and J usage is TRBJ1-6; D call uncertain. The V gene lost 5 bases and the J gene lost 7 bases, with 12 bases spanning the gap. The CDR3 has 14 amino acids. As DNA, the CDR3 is TGTGCCAGCAGTACGACCTCATGGAATTCACCCCTCCACTTT. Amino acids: CASSTTSWNSPLHF.

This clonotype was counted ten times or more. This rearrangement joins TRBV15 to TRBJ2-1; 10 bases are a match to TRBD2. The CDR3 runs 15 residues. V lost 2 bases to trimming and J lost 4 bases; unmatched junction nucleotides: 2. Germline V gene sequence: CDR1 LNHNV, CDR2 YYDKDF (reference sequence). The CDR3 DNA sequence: TGTGCCACCAGCAGAACTAGCGGGGTATACAATGAGCAGTTCTTC. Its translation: CATSRTSGVYNEQFF. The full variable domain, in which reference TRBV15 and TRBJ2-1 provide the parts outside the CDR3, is DAMVIQNPRYQVTQFGKPVTLSCSQTLNHNVMYWYQQKSSQAPKLLFHYYDKDFNNEADTPDNFQSRRPNTSFCFLDIRSPGLGDTAMYLCATSRTSGVYNEQFFGPGTRLTVL.

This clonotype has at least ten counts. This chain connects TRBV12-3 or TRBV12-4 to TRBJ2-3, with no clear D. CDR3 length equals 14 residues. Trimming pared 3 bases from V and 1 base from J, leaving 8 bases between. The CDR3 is CASSLDIRTDTQYF. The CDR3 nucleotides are TGTGCCAGCAGTTTGGATATACGCACAGATACGCAGTATTTT.

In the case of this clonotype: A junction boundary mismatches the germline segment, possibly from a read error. The CDR3 sequence: CASKGAGDEQLF. The CDR3 DNA is TGTGCCAGCAAGGGGGCCGGGGATGAGCAGCTCTTC. The genes are TRBV2 and TRBJ2-1; 7 nucleotides agree with TRBD1. This CDR3 comprises 12 residues. The germline V gene encodes CDR1 SNHLY and CDR2 FYNNEI.

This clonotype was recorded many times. The CDR3, as DNA: TGTGCCAGCAGCGTAATGGCGGGGACTACCAACAATGAGCAGTTCTTC. It translates to CASSVMAGTTNNEQFF. V is TRBV9 and J is TRBJ2-1, with 7 bases lining up with TRBD2. The CDR3 has 16 residues. CDR1 is SGDLS and CDR2 is YYNGEE in the germline V gene. V lost 1 base and J lost 5; bases outside the gene matches: 9.

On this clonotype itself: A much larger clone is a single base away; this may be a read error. CDR3: CSARASSGTMFSYEQCF. The CDR3 nucleotides read TGCAGTGCTAGGGCATCCTCCGGGACTATGTTCTCCTACGAGCAGTGCTTC. This chain links TRBV20-1 with TRBJ2-7, with 7 bases identical to TRBD2. The CDR3 is 17 amino acids. The germline V gene has CDR1 DFQATT and CDR2 SNEGSKA (reference sequence).

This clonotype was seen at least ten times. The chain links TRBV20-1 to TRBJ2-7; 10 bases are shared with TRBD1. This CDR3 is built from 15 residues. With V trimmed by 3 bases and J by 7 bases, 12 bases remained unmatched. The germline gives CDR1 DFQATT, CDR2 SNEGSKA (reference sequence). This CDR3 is CSASETGTGVIEQYF. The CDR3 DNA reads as TGCAGTGCTAGTGAGACCGGGACAGGGGTAATAGAGCAGTACTTC.

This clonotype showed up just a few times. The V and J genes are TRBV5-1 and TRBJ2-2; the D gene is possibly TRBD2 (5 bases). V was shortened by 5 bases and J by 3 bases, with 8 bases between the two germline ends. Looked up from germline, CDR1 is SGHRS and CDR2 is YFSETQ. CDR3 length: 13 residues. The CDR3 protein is CASSRGDTGELFF. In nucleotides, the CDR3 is TGCGCCAGCAGTCGGGGAGACACCGGGGAGCTGTTTTTT.

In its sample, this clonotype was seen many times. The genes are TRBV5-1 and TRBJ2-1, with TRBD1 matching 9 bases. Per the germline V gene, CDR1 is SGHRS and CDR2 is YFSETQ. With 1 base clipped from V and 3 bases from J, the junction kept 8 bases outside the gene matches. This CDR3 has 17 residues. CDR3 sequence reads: CASSLFFLDRGYNEQFF. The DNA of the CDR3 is TGCGCCAGCAGCTTGTTTTTCCTGGACAGGGGCTACAATGAGCAGTTCTTC.

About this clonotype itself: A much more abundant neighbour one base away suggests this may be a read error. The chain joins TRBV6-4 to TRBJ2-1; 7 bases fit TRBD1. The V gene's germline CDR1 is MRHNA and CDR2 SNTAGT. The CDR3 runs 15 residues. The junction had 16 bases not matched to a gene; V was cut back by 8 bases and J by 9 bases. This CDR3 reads CASGATGQMSSEQFF. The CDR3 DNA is TGTGCCAGCGGTGCGACGGGACAGATGTCGAGTGAGCAGTTCTTC.

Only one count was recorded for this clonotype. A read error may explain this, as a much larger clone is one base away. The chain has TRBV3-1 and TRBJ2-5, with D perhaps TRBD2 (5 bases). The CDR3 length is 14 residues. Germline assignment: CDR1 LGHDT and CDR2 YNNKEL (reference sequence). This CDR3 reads CASSQAGLGETQSF. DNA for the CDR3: TGTGCCAGCAGCCAAGCTGGACTGGGAGAGACCCAGTCCTTC.

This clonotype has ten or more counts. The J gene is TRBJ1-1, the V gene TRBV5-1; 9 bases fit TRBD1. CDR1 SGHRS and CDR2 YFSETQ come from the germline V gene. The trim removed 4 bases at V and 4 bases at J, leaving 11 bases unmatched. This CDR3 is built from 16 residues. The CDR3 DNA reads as TGCGCCAGCAGCCCCCGTGCGGACAGGGGCGCCACTGAAGCTTTCTTT. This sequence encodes CASSPRADRGATEAFF.

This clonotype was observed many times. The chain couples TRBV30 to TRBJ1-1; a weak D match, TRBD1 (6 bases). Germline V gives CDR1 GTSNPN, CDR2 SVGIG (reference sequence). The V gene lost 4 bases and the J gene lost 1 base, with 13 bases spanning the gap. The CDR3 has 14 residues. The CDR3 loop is CAWTRDNSNTEAFF. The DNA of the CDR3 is TGTGCCTGGACTCGGGACAACTCGAACACTGAAGCTTTCTTT.

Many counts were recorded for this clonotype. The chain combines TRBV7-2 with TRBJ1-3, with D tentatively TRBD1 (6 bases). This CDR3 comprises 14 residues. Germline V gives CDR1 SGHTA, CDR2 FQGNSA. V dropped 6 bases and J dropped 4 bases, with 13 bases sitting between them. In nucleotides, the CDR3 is TGTGCCAGCAGTGCACAGGGAACCGGAAACACCATATATTTT. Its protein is CASSAQGTGNTIYF.

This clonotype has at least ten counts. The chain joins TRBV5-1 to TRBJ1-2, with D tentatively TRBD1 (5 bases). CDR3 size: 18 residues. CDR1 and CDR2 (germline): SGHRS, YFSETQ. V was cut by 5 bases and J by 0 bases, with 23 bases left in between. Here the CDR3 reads CASRQKEGTVRANYGYTF. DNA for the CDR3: TGCGCCAGCAGACAGAAGGAAGGGACCGTGCGCGCTAACTATGGCTACACCTTC.

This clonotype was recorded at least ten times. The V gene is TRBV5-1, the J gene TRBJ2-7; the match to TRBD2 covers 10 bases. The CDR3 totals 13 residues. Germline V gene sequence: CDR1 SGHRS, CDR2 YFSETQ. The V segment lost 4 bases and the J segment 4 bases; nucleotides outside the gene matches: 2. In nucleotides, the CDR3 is TGCGCCAGCAGCAGCGGGGGGGGGTACGAGCAGTACTTC. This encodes CASSSGGGYEQYF.

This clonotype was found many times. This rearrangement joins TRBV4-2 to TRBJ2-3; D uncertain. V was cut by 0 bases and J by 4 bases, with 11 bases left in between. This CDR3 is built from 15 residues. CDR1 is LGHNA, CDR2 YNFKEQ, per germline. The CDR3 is CASSQDWIGPDTQYF. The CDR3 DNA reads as TGTGCCAGCAGCCAAGATTGGATAGGCCCAGATACGCAGTATTTT.

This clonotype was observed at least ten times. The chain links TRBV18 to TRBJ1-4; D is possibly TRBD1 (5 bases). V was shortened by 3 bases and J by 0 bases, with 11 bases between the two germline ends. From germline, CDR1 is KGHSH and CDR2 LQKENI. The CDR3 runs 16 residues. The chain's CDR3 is CASSPGTDSTNEKLFF. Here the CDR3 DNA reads TGTGCCAGCTCACCCGGGACCGATTCAACTAATGAAAAACTGTTTTTT.

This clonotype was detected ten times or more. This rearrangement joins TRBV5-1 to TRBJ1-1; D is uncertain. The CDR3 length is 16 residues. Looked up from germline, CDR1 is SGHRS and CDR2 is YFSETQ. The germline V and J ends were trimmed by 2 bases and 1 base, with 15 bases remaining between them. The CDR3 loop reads CASSFNDGHWNTEAFF. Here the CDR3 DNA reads TGCGCCAGCAGCTTCAATGATGGTCATTGGAACACTGAAGCTTTCTTT. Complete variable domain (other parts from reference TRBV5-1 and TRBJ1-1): KAGVTQTPRYLIKTRGQQVTLSCSPISGHRSVSWYQQTPGQGLQFLFEYFSETQRNKGNFPGRFSGRQFSNSRSEMNVSTLELGDSALYLCASSFNDGHWNTEAFFGQGTRLTVV.

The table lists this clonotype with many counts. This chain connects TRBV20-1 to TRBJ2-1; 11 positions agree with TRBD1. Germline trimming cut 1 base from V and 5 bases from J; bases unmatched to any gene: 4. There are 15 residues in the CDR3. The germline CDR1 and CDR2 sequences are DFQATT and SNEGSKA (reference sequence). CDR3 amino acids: CSARGDRGSNNEQFF. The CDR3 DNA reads TGCAGTGCTAGAGGGGACAGGGGGTCCAACAATGAGCAGTTCTTC.